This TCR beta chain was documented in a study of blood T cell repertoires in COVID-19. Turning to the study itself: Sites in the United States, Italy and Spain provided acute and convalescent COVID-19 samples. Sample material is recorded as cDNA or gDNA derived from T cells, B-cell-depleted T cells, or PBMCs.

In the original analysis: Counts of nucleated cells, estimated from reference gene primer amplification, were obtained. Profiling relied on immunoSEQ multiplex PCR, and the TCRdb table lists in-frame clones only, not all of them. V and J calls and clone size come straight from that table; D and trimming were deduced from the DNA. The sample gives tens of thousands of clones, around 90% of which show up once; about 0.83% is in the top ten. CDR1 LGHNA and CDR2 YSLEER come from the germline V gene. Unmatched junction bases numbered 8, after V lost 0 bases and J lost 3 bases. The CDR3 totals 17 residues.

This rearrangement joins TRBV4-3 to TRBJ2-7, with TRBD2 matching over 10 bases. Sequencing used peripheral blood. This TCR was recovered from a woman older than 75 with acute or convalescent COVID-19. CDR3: CASSQDLAGAGFYEQYF. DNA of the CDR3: TGCGCCAGCAGCCAAGACCTAGCGGGGGCGGGTTTCTACGAGCAGTACTTC.